Presented here are 10 T cell receptor beta chains from one specimen sequenced in a study of T cells in Graves' hyperthyroidism and ophthalmopathy. Amplified TCR beta CDR3 regions came from RNA transcripts. The TCR CDR3 first-round RT-PCR relied on the HTBI primer set. MiXCR, run by TCRdb on the multiplex PCR reads, gives a single entry per CDR3 protein. The data contain 700,000 to 850,000 distinct CDR3 sequences, roughly a third of them singletons. Sequencing was carried out using blood. The receptors here all came from a woman in her forties with Graves' hyperthyroidism.

This clonotype has just a few counts. V and J are TRBV6-5 and TRBJ1-2; no definite D call. Germline CDR1 and CDR2: MNHEY and SVGAGI. Trimming pared 2 bases from V and 6 bases from J, leaving 10 bases between. This CDR3 spans 13 amino acids. The chain's CDR3 is CASSYPREDGYTF. CDR3 coding DNA: TGTGCCAGCAGTTACCCAAGGGAGGATGGCTACACCTTC.

The chain has TRBV19 and TRBJ1-1; the match to TRBD1 covers 7 bases. This CDR3 is 15 amino acids long. Looked up from germline, CDR1 is LNHDA and CDR2 is SQIVND (reference sequence). The V gene end was trimmed by 7 bases and the J gene end by 0 bases; junction bases not matched to a gene: 8. CDR3 loop: CASTPRDSMNTEAFF. CDR3 nucleotides: TGTGCCAGTACCCCCAGGGACAGCATGAACACTGAAGCTTTCTTT.

This clonotype was picked up one time. The chain recombines TRBV7-2 with TRBJ2-5; no clear D gene. The V gene's germline CDR1 is SGHTA and CDR2 FQGNSA. Trimming removed 6 bases at V and 1 base at J, with 15 bases between. The CDR3 covers 15 residues. The CDR3 coding sequence is TGTGCCAGCAGTTTTGTCTCAAGGGTCCAAGAGACCCAGTACTTC. This encodes CASSFVSRVQETQYF.

On this clonotype itself: This may be a read error: a much more frequent sequence differs by one nucleotide. J is TRBJ1-1 and V is TRBV20-1; D is perhaps TRBD1 (6 bases). This CDR3 is built from 15 residues. Germline assignment: CDR1 DFQATT and CDR2 SNEGSKA (reference sequence). V was trimmed by 5 bases and J by 1 base, leaving 17 bases between them. The CDR3 spells CSAFNREPTNTEAFF. The CDR3 bases are TGCAGTGCTTTTAACAGGGAACCGACGAACACTGAAGCTTTCTTT.

There are a few counts of this clonotype. V is TRBV29-1 and J is TRBJ1-4, with D hard to call. From germline, CDR1 is SQVTM and CDR2 ANQGSEA. The V end was cut by 3 bases, the J end by 7 bases, with 12 bases between. The CDR3 runs to 13 residues. CDR3 DNA: TGCAGCGTTGACGACGGTCGGCGTGAAAAACTGTTTTTT. This gives the protein CSVDDGRREKLFF. Using reference TRBV29-1 and TRBJ1-4 for the parts outside the CDR3, the full variable domain is SAVISQKPSRDICQRGTSLTIQCQVDSQVTMMFWYRQQPGQSLTLIATANQGSEATYESGFVIDKFPISRPNLTFSTLTVSNMSPEDSSIYLCSVDDGRREKLFFGSGTQLSVL.

This chain joins TRBV6-1 and TRBJ2-5; TRBD1 might be the D (6 bases). Germline V gene lookup returns CDR1 MNHNS and CDR2 SASEGT. This CDR3 has 15 residues. Trimming took off 5 bases at V and 5 bases at J, with 18 bases between the two ends. In nucleotides, the CDR3 is TGTGCCAGCAGTTACAACGAGGCAGGGGATGAGACCCAGTACTTC. Translation: CASSYNEAGDETQYF.

This clonotype was counted at least ten times. The chain joins TRBV25-1 to TRBJ1-5; D is ambiguous. The CDR3 sequence is 13 residues long. Deletions cut 5 bases from V and 4 bases from J, with 9 bases between. Germline lookup yields CDR1 MGHDK and CDR2 SYGVNS. Here the CDR3 DNA reads TGTGCCAGCAGTAATGACGGGAATCAGCCCCAGCATTTT. Protein: CASSNDGNQPQHF.

This clonotype was detected many times. The chain's CDR3 is CASSWDKDSNQPQHF. CDR3 in DNA: TGCGCCAGCAGTTGGGACAAGGATAGCAATCAGCCCCAGCATTTT. This chain uses TRBV4-3 with TRBJ1-5; D may be TRBD1 (6 bases). CDR3 length: 15 residues. Germline V gene lookup returns CDR1 LGHNA and CDR2 YSLEER. Trimming took off 6 bases at V and 0 bases at J, with 12 bases between the two ends.

This clonotype has just a few counts. The rearrangement uses TRBV2 and TRBJ2-7; the match to TRBD2 covers 7 bases. The DNA end favors TRBJ2-1, so the J call may be wrong. Germline loops: CDR1 SNHLY, CDR2 FYNNEI. The CDR3 is 14 amino acids. The CDR3, as DNA: TGTGCCAGCAGTGAACGGACGGGAGGCGATGAGCAGTTCTTC. The encoded protein is CASSERTGGDEQFF.

On this clonotype itself: With a much larger clone just one base away, this may be a read error. V and J are TRBV7-9 and TRBJ1-1; 8 bases are shared with TRBD1. The CDR3 contains 15 residues. Germline loops: CDR1 SEHNR, CDR2 FQNEAQ (reference sequence). The CDR3 reads CASSYSTGVVAETFF. CDR3 sequence (DNA): TGTGCCAGCAGCTACTCGACAGGGGTTGTGGCTGAAACTTTCTTT.